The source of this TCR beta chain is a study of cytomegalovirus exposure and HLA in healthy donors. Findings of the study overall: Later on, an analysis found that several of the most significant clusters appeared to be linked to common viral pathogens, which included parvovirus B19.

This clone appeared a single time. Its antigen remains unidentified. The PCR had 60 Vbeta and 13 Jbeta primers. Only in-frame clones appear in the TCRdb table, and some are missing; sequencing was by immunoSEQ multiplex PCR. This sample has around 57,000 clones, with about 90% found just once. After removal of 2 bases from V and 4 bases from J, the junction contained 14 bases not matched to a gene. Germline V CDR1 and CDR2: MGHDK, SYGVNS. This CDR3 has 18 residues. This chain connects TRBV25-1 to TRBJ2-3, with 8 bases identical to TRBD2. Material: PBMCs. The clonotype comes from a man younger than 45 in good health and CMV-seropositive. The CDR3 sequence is CASSEPGLEVLTADTQYF. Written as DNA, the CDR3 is TGTGCCAGCAGTGAACCGGGACTAGAAGTCCTCACTGCAGATACGCAGTATTTT.